Listed below are T cell receptor beta chains from one sample, sequenced in a study of T-cell reconstitution after alpha-beta-depleted transplantation in children. MiXCR, run by TCRdb on the PCR reads, gives a single entry per CDR3 protein. The sample records fewer than 90,000 distinct CDR3 sequences, approximately 7.4% being singletons. The sequenced sample was PBMCs from the stem cell graft donor, obtained from the stem cell graft. All receptors come from a human donor who donated a stem cell graft to a child with acute lymphoblastic leukemia. CDR3s include the opening cysteine and the closing phenylalanine or tryptophan. A D gene is named only where the DNA matches it firmly. Only some rows state a clone size, as once, few, many or a class for expanded clones.

d_gene: -
abundance: many
j_gene: TRBJ1-1
v_gene: TRBV20-1
CDR3nt: TGCAGTACACAGACAGCAAACACTGAAGCTTTCTTT
CDR3aa: CSTQTANTEAFF

d_gene: TRBD2
abundance: many
j_gene: TRBJ2-7
v_gene: TRBV19
CDR3nt: TGTGCCAGTAGTATGGGCGGGAGCATCCAGAACGAGCAGTACTTC
CDR3aa: CASSMGGSIQNEQYF

d_gene: -
abundance: many
j_gene: TRBJ2-7
v_gene: TRBV27
CDR3nt: TGTGCCAGCAGGGCTAGCGTTAACTACGAGCAGTACTTC
CDR3aa: CASRASVNYEQYF

d_gene: -
abundance: many
j_gene: TRBJ1-1
v_gene: TRBV12-3/TRBV12-4
CDR3nt: TGTGCCAGCAGTCCAGCAGTAATAGGCCGGAACACTGAAGCTTTCTTT
CDR3aa: CASSPAVIGRNTEAFF

d_gene: -
abundance: few
j_gene: TRBJ1-1
v_gene: TRBV4-2
CDR3nt: TGTGCCAGCAGCCAAGAAGGAGGCCGGGCTGAAGCTTTCTTT
CDR3aa: CASSQEGGRAEAFF

d_gene: -
abundance: few
j_gene: TRBJ2-6
v_gene: TRBV11-2
CDR3nt: TGTGCCAGCAGCTTAGGGGTCCTCGGGGCCAACGTCCTGACTTTC
CDR3aa: CASSLGVLGANVLTF

d_gene: TRBD1
abundance: many
j_gene: TRBJ2-7
v_gene: TRBV28
CDR3nt: TGTGCCAGTGCCGGGACAGGGGGTTCCTACGAGCAGTACTTC
CDR3aa: CASAGTGGSYEQYF

d_gene: TRBD1
abundance: -
j_gene: TRBJ1-2
v_gene: TRBV19
CDR3nt: TGTGCCAGTAGTACTCAAGACAGGGGCTCTGGCTACACCTTC
CDR3aa: CASSTQDRGSGYTF

d_gene: -
abundance: many
j_gene: TRBJ2-1
v_gene: TRBV27
CDR3nt: TGTGCCAGCAGTTTAGGGCAGGTCTACAATGAGCAGTTCTTC
CDR3aa: CASSLGQVYNEQFF

d_gene: -
abundance: many
j_gene: TRBJ2-3
v_gene: TRBV3-1
CDR3nt: TGTGCCAGCAGCCAAGATCAAGGACATCGCACAGATACGCAGTATTTT
CDR3aa: CASSQDQGHRTDTQYF

d_gene: TRBD1
abundance: many
j_gene: TRBJ1-2
v_gene: TRBV6-5
CDR3nt: TGTGCCAGCAGTAGAGGGACAGGGGTGTATGGCTACACCTTC
CDR3aa: CASSRGTGVYGYTF

d_gene: TRBD1
abundance: -
j_gene: TRBJ2-2
v_gene: TRBV20-1
CDR3nt: TGCAGTGCTGGACAGGTTCCCAGCGGGGAGCTGTTTTTT
CDR3aa: CSAGQVPSGELFF

d_gene: TRBD2
abundance: many
j_gene: TRBJ2-5
v_gene: TRBV5-1
CDR3nt: TGCGCCAGCAGCGGGGGACTACTCAAAAAGGAGGGAGAGACCCAGTACTTC
CDR3aa: CASSGGLLKKEGETQYF

d_gene: TRBD1
abundance: few
j_gene: TRBJ2-2
v_gene: TRBV6-1
CDR3nt: TGTGCCAGCAGGACAGGGGATTATCGCACCGGGGAGCTGTTTTTT
CDR3aa: CASRTGDYRTGELFF

d_gene: TRBD2
abundance: many
j_gene: TRBJ2-5
v_gene: TRBV12-3/TRBV12-4
CDR3nt: TGTGCCAGCAGGCCCCCTGTGCGGGGGGGACAAGAGACCCAGTACTTC
CDR3aa: CASRPPVRGGQETQYF

d_gene: -
abundance: few
j_gene: TRBJ2-2
v_gene: TRBV28
CDR3nt: TGTGCCAGCAGTCCAGATATGAGAAGAGGGGAGCTGTTTTTT
CDR3aa: CASSPDMRRGELFF

d_gene: TRBD2
abundance: few
j_gene: TRBJ2-3
v_gene: TRBV7-9
CDR3nt: TGTGCCAGCAGCTTTCTAGCGGGAAACACAGATACGCAGTATTTT
CDR3aa: CASSFLAGNTDTQYF

d_gene: -
abundance: few
j_gene: TRBJ2-6
v_gene: TRBV2
CDR3nt: TGTGCCAGCAGCCTTGACAAGACGAACTCTGGGGCCAACGTCCTGACTTTC
CDR3aa: CASSLDKTNSGANVLTF

d_gene: -
abundance: -
j_gene: TRBJ2-7
v_gene: TRBV27
CDR3nt: TGTGCCAGCGGGGGGGGACAGGCCTACGAGCAGTACTTC
CDR3aa: CASGGGQAYEQYF

d_gene: -
abundance: -
j_gene: TRBJ1-6
v_gene: TRBV7-2
CDR3nt: TGTGCCAGCAGCTTAGGGCCCCCTAGGGGTTCACCCCTCCACTTT
CDR3aa: CASSLGPPRGSPLHF

d_gene: -
abundance: many
j_gene: TRBJ2-5
v_gene: TRBV5-8
CDR3nt: TGTGCCAGCAGCTTGGGAAGTGTCGGGAGCGCCCAAGAGACCCAGTACTTC
CDR3aa: CASSLGSVGSAQETQYF

d_gene: TRBD2
abundance: -
j_gene: TRBJ2-7
v_gene: TRBV29-1
CDR3nt: TGCAGCGGGACTAGCGGTCTAACGAACGAGCAGTACTTC
CDR3aa: CSGTSGLTNEQYF

d_gene: TRBD1
abundance: many
j_gene: TRBJ1-2
v_gene: TRBV5-1
CDR3nt: TGCGCCAGCAGCTTGGCCGGGACAGATAACTATGGCTACACCTTC
CDR3aa: CASSLAGTDNYGYTF

d_gene: -
abundance: many
j_gene: TRBJ1-5
v_gene: TRBV5-1
CDR3nt: TGCGCCAGCAGCTTGGTTGGGTCCAGCAATCAGCCCCAGCATTTT
CDR3aa: CASSLVGSSNQPQHF

d_gene: -
abundance: few
j_gene: TRBJ1-1
v_gene: TRBV29-1
CDR3nt: TGCAGCGTTGAAAGGCAGAACACTGAAGCTTTCTTT
CDR3aa: CSVERQNTEAFF

d_gene: TRBD2
abundance: many
j_gene: TRBJ2-3
v_gene: TRBV7-2
CDR3nt: TGTGCCAGCAGCTTAGTTGCTAGCGGGGGCCCAGATACGCAGTATTTT
CDR3aa: CASSLVASGGPDTQYF

d_gene: TRBD2
abundance: many
j_gene: TRBJ2-1
v_gene: TRBV7-9
CDR3nt: TGTGCCAGCAGCTTAGAAGGGGCGCTAGCGGGAGTTACGCGGGAGCAGTTCTTC
CDR3aa: CASSLEGALAGVTREQFF

d_gene: -
abundance: many
j_gene: TRBJ2-1
v_gene: TRBV20-1
CDR3nt: TGCAGTGCTATCTTAAATTCCCGGACAGCTTACAATGAGCAGTTCTTC
CDR3aa: CSAILNSRTAYNEQFF

d_gene: TRBD1
abundance: many
j_gene: TRBJ2-6
v_gene: TRBV20-1
CDR3nt: TGCAGTGCTAAGGAGACAGGGAAAAGTAGTTCTGGGGCCAACGTCCTGACTTTC
CDR3aa: CSAKETGKSSSGANVLTF

d_gene: TRBD1
abundance: many
j_gene: TRBJ1-1
v_gene: TRBV3-1
CDR3nt: TGTGCCAGCAGCCCGTGGACAGGCGAGAAGAACACTGAAGCTTTCTTT
CDR3aa: CASSPWTGEKNTEAFF

d_gene: TRBD2
abundance: few
j_gene: TRBJ2-1
v_gene: TRBV10-3
CDR3nt: TGTGCCATCAAGGCGGGAGGAGCTCTCAATGAGCAGTTCTTC
CDR3aa: CAIKAGGALNEQFF

d_gene: -
abundance: many
j_gene: TRBJ1-5
v_gene: TRBV12-5
CDR3nt: TGTGCTAGTGGTTTGGTAATGGGGAGCAATCAGCCCCAGCATTTT
CDR3aa: CASGLVMGSNQPQHF

d_gene: -
abundance: many
j_gene: TRBJ2-1
v_gene: TRBV10-2
CDR3nt: TGCGCCAGCAGGGACCGGCGGGTCGCCTACAATGAGCAGTTCTTC
CDR3aa: CASRDRRVAYNEQFF

d_gene: -
abundance: many
j_gene: TRBJ1-1
v_gene: TRBV29-1
CDR3nt: TGCAGCGTCTCGACAGGAGGAATACCTGAAGCTTTCTTT
CDR3aa: CSVSTGGIPEAFF

d_gene: -
abundance: medium-sized
j_gene: TRBJ2-7
v_gene: TRBV5-1
CDR3nt: TGCGCCAGCAGCGAACAGGCCCTCTCCTACGAGCAGTACTTC
CDR3aa: CASSEQALSYEQYF

d_gene: -
abundance: many
j_gene: TRBJ2-4
v_gene: TRBV4-1
CDR3nt: TGCGCCAGCAGCCAAGATCCTCTACCGGACCGAAAAAACATTCAGTACTTC
CDR3aa: CASSQDPLPDRKNIQYF

d_gene: -
abundance: few
j_gene: TRBJ2-7
v_gene: TRBV12-3/TRBV12-4
CDR3nt: TGTGCCAGTTTAGCGCGGTACGAGCAGTACTTC
CDR3aa: CASLARYEQYF

d_gene: -
abundance: -
j_gene: TRBJ2-5
v_gene: TRBV24-1
CDR3nt: TGTGCCACCAGTGATTTTAGGGGCGGCCAAGAGACCCAGTACTTC
CDR3aa: CATSDFRGGQETQYF

d_gene: TRBD2
abundance: many
j_gene: TRBJ2-1
v_gene: TRBV9
CDR3nt: TGTGCCAGCAGCACCCGGGGGGGTGTGCAGTTCTTC
CDR3aa: CASSTRGGVQFF

d_gene: -
abundance: many
j_gene: TRBJ2-7
v_gene: TRBV7-2
CDR3nt: TGTGCCAGCAGCTCCGTACCGGCTGCCTACGAGCAGTACTTC
CDR3aa: CASSSVPAAYEQYF

d_gene: -
abundance: many
j_gene: TRBJ2-4
v_gene: TRBV20-1
CDR3nt: TGCAGTGCTAGTCCGTCGGGCGAGCTAGCCAAAAACATTCAGTACTTC
CDR3aa: CSASPSGELAKNIQYF

d_gene: -
abundance: many
j_gene: TRBJ2-7
v_gene: TRBV6-5
CDR3nt: TGTGCCAGCAGTTACTCCTACCCGGACAGTGGAGGTACCTACGAGCAGTACTTC
CDR3aa: CASSYSYPDSGGTYEQYF

d_gene: -
abundance: many
j_gene: TRBJ1-2
v_gene: TRBV7-6
CDR3nt: TGTGCCAGCTCAGGAATAGGAGATGGCTACACCTTC
CDR3aa: CASSGIGDGYTF

d_gene: TRBD2
abundance: many
j_gene: TRBJ2-1
v_gene: TRBV9
CDR3nt: TGTGCCAGCAATAACGGACTAGCGGGGCGGGACAATGAGCAGTTCTTC
CDR3aa: CASNNGLAGRDNEQFF

d_gene: -
abundance: few
j_gene: TRBJ1-2
v_gene: TRBV27
CDR3nt: TGTGCCAGCAGTTTAAACAGGATCTATGGCTACACCTTC
CDR3aa: CASSLNRIYGYTF

d_gene: TRBD2
abundance: -
j_gene: TRBJ2-1
v_gene: TRBV3-1
CDR3nt: TGTGCCAGCAGCCAACTAACTAGCGGGGGTGAGCAGTTCTTC
CDR3aa: CASSQLTSGGEQFF

d_gene: -
abundance: many
j_gene: TRBJ2-1
v_gene: TRBV12-3/TRBV12-4
CDR3nt: TGTGCCAGCAGTTTTGGGAACAATGAGCAGTTCTTC
CDR3aa: CASSFGNNEQFF

d_gene: -
abundance: few
j_gene: TRBJ2-3
v_gene: TRBV3-1
CDR3nt: TGTGCCAGCAGCCAAGATTATGGGGCTAGCTGGGGCACAGATACGCAGTATTTT
CDR3aa: CASSQDYGASWGTDTQYF

d_gene: -
abundance: -
j_gene: TRBJ1-1
v_gene: TRBV29-1
CDR3nt: TGCAGCGTTGGTCGGTCGGGGGACATGAACACTGAAGCTTTCTTT
CDR3aa: CSVGRSGDMNTEAFF

d_gene: TRBD1
abundance: -
j_gene: TRBJ1-2
v_gene: TRBV19
CDR3nt: TGTGCCAGTAGTAACAGGGGAACCTATGGCTACACCTTC
CDR3aa: CASSNRGTYGYTF